Given below is one T cell receptor (beta chain) in context. The entry originates in a study of CD8+ T cells in alopecia areata. On the study more broadly: It was oral tofacitinib, at 5 to 10 mg twice daily, that treated patients received.

Extracted RNA was reverse transcribed into cDNA, the sequencing template. Profiled with immunoSEQ multiplex PCR; TCRdb holds only in-frame clones, not every one. The sample lists 140,000 or so clones, 51% seen once, with roughly 0.92% in the top ten. The CDR3 sequence is 13 residues long. Germline V gene lookup returns CDR1 SGHRS and CDR2 YFSETQ. Trimming stripped 2 bases from V and 2 bases from J, with 8 bases between. The J gene is TRBJ2-7, the V gene TRBV5-1, with D unresolved. The starting material was CD4+ T cells sorted from blood, obtained at week 0. The source is a human donor with alopecia areata. The CDR3 DNA sequence: TGCGCCAGCAGCTTTAAGGGAACCTACGAGCAGTACTTC. Its protein is CASSFKGTYEQYF.